This T cell receptor (beta chain) comes out of a study of T cells after yellow fever vaccination. They built TCR cDNA with 5'RACE template switching, a step that put in a universal primer site and UMIs. Each CDR3 protein is one row after TCRdb ran MiXCR on the 5' RACE reads. The sample contains a few hundred thousand distinct CDR3 sequences, less than 8.5% of which appear only once. This clonotype was counted many times. No antigen is known for it. Findings and caveats of the study: The CD4 and CD8 compartments had a small share of their clonotypes in common.

Trimming shortened V by 2 bases and J by 0 bases, and 11 bases separated the two germline ends. From germline, CDR1 is SGHTA and CDR2 FQGTGA. The CDR3 runs to 16 residues. The source of this sequence is a young man who received the YFV17D yellow fever vaccine. This sample comprised CD4+ T cells sorted from PBMCs, obtained 15 days after the yellow fever booster vaccination. The chain has TRBV7-3 and TRBJ2-1, with no clear D. This chain's CDR3 is CASSLSRDSSYNEQFF. In nucleotides, the CDR3 is TGTGCCAGCAGCTTATCTAGGGATAGCTCCTACAATGAGCAGTTCTTC.